This record covers a single TCR beta chain. Antigen specificity is unknown. The CDR3 has 16 amino acids. CDR1 MNHNS and CDR2 SASEGT come from the germline V gene. Trimming at V came to 0 bases and at J to 7 bases, leaving 6 bases not matched to a gene. This sample is part of a study of tumor-infiltrating lymphocytes in localized non-small cell lung cancer. Study as a whole: Several tumor histologies, both smoking statuses, and some post-neoadjuvant chemotherapy samples were included. Each patient gave resected tumor and non-adjacent uninvolved lung tissue.

Study conclusions and caveats: Only some patients had TCR sequencing, depending on available tissue. Compared with uninvolved lung, tumors showed higher T cell infiltration by TCRbeta sequencing.

TCRdb's copy holds only in-frame clones and misses some; the assay was immunoSEQ multiplex PCR. The repertoire consists of 7,000 or so clones, with around two thirds occurring once and the leading ten covering about 8%. The V and J genes are TRBV6-1 and TRBJ1-4; TRBD1 aligns across 9 bases. The sequence derives from a human donor with non-small cell lung cancer. The specimen was uninvolved lung tissue not adjacent to the tumor. DNA of the CDR3: TGTGCCAGCAGTGAAGCACTGGGACAGGGAGGTGAAAAACTGTTTTTT. This encodes CASSEALGQGGEKLFF.